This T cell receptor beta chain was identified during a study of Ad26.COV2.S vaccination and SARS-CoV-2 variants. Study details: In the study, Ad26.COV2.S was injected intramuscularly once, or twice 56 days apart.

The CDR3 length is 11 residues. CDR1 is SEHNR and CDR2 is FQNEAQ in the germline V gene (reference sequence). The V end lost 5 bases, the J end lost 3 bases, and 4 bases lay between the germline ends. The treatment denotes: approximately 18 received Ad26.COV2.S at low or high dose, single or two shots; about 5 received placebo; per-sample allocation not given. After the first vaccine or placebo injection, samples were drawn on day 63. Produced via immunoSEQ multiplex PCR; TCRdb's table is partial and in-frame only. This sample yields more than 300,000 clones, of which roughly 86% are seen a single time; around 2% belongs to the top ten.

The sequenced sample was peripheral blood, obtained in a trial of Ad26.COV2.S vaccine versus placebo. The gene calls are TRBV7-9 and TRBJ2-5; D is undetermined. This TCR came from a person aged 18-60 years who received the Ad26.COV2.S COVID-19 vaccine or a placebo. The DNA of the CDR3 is TGTGCCAGCAGCGGGGAAGAGACCCAGTACTTC. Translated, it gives CASSGEETQYF. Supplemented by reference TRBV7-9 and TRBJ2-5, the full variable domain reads DTGVSQNPRHKITKRGQNVTFRCDPISEHNRLYWYRQTLGQGPEFLTYFQNEAQLEKSRLLSDRFSAERPKGSFSTLEIQRTEQGDSAMYLCASSGEETQYFGPGTRLLVL.